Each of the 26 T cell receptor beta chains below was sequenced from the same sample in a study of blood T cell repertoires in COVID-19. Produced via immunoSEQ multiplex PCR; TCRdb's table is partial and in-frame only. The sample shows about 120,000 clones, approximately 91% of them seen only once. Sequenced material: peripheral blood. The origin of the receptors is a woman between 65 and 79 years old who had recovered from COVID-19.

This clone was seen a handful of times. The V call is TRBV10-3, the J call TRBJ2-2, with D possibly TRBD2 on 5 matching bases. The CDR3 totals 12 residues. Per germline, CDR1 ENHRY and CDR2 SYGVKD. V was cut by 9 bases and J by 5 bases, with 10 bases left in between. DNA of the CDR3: TGTGCCATGAATTCGGGGACCGGGGAGCTGTTTTTT. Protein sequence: CAMNSGTGELFF.

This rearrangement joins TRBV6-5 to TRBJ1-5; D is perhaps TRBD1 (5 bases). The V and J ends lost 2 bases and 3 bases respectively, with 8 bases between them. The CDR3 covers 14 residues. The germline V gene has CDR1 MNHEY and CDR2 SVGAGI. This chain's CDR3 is CASSYDRYNQPQHF. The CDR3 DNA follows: TGTGCCAGCAGTTACGACAGATACAATCAGCCCCAGCATTTT.

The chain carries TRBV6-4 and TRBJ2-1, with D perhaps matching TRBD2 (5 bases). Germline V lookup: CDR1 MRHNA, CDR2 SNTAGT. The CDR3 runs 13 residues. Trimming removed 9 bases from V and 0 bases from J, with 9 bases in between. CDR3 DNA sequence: TGTGCCAGTAGCAGCGGCTCCTACAATGAGCAGTTCTTC. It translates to CASSSGSYNEQFF.

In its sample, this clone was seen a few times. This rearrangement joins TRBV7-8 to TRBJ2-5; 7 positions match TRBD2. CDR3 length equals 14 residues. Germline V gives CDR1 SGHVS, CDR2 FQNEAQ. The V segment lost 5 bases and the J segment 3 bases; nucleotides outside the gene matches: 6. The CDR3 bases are TGTGCCAGCAGCCGAGGGGCGGGGGAAGAGACCCAGTACTTC. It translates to CASSRGAGEETQYF.

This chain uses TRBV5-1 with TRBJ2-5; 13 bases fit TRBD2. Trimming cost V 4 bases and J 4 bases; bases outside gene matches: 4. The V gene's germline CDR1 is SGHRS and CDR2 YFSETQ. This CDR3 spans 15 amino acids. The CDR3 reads CASSTLAGGPETQYF. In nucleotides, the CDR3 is TGCGCCAGCAGCACACTAGCGGGAGGGCCAGAGACCCAGTACTTC.

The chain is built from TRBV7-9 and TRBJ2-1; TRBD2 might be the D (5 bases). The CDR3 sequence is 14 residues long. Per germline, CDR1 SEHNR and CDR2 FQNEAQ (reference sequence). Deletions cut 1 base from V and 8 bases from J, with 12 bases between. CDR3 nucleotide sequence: TGTGCCAGCAGCTTAGGAGGTAGCGTTTATGAGCAGTTCTTC. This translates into CASSLGGSVYEQFF.

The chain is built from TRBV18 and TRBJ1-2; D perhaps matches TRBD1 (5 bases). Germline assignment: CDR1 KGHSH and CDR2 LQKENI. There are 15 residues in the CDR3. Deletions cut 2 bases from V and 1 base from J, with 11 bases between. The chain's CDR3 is CASSPAGRVNYGYTF. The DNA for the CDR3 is TGTGCCAGCTCACCAGCAGGGAGGGTTAACTATGGCTACACCTTC. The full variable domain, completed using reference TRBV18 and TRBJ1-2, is NAGVMQNPRHLVRRRGQEARLRCSPMKGHSHVYWYRQLPEEGLKFMVYLQKENIIDESGMPKERFSAEFPKEGPSILRIQQVVRGDSAAYFCASSPAGRVNYGYTFGSGTRLTVV.

The CDR3, as DNA: TGTGCCAGCAAACTCCTAGCGGGAGTCTACGAGCAGTACTTC. This encodes CASKLLAGVYEQYF. V is TRBV27 and J is TRBJ2-7; TRBD2 matches at 10 bases. Trimming took 7 bases from V and 3 from J; bases not matched to a gene: 6. CDR1 is MNHEY, CDR2 SMNVEV, per germline (reference sequence). The CDR3 has 14 amino acids.

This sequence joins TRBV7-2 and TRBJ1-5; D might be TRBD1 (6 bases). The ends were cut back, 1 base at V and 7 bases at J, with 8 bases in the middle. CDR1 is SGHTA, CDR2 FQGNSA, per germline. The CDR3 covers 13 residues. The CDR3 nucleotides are TGTGCCAGCAGCTTAGACAGGGAGCAGCCCCAGCATTTT. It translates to CASSLDREQPQHF.

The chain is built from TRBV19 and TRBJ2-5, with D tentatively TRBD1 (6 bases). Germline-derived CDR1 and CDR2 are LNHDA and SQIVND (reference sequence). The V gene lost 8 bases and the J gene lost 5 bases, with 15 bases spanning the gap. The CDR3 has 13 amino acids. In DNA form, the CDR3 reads TGTGCCAGTCGACCGGGACATGTGGAGACCCAGTACTTC. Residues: CASRPGHVETQYF.

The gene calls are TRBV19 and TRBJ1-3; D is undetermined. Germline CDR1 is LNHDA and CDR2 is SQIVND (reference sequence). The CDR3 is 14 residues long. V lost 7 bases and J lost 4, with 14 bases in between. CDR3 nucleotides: TGTGCCAGTACCCTCCAGGTGGGCGGAAACACCATATATTTT. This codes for CASTLQVGGNTIYF.

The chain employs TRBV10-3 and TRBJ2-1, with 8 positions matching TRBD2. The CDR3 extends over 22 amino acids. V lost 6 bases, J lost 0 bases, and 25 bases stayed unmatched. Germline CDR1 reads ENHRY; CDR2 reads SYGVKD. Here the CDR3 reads CAIRPGLGDQILTNSSYNEQFF. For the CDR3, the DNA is TGTGCCATCAGACCGGGACTAGGGGACCAAATACTTACAAATAGCTCCTACAATGAGCAGTTCTTC.

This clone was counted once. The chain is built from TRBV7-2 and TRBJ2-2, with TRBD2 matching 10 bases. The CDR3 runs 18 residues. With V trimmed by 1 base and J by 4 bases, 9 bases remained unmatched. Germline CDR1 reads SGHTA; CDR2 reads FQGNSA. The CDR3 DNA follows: TGTGCCAGCAGCTTAGATCCTAGCGGGAGAACCCCCACCGGGGAGCTGTTTTTT. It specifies CASSLDPSGRTPTGELFF.

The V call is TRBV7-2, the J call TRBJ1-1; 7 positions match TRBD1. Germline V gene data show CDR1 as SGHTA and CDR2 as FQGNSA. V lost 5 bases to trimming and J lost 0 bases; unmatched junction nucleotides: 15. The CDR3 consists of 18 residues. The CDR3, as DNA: TGTGCCAGCAGCCCAGACCTAAGGGGGCTCCTCATGAACACTGAAGCTTTCTTT. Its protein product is CASSPDLRGLLMNTEAFF. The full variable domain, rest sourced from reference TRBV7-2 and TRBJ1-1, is GAGVSQSPSNKVTEKGKDVELRCDPISGHTALYWYRQSLGQGLEFLIYFQGNSAPDKSGLPSDRFSAERTGGSVSTLTIQRTQQEDSAVYLCASSPDLRGLLMNTEAFFGQGTRLTVV.

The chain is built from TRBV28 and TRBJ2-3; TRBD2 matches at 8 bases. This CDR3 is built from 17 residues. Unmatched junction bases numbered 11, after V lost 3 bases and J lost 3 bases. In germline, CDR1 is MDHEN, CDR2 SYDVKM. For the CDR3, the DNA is TGTGCCAGCAGTTTGGTGCCAGCGGGGGTCAGGACAGATACGCAGTATTTT. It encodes CASSLVPAGVRTDTQYF.

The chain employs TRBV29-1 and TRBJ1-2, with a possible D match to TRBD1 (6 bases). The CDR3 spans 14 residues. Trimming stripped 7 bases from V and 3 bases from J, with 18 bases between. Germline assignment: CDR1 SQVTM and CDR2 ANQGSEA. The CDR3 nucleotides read TGCAGCGCGATGCCCCGGGCAGGGGACTATGGCTACACCTTC. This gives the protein CSAMPRAGDYGYTF.

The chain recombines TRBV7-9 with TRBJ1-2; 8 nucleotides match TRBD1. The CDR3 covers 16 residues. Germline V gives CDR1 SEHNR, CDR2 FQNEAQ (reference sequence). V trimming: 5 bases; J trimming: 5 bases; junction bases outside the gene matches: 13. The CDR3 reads CASSLLGQGVRYGYTF. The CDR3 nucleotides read TGTGCCAGCAGCCTCCTCGGACAGGGCGTGAGATATGGCTACACCTTC.

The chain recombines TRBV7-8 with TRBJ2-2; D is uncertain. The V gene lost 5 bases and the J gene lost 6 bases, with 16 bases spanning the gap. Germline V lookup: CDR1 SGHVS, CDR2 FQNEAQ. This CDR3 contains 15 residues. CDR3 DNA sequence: TGTGCCAGCAGCGGTCAACTTAGGAGTGCCGGGGAGCTGTTTTTT. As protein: CASSGQLRSAGELFF.

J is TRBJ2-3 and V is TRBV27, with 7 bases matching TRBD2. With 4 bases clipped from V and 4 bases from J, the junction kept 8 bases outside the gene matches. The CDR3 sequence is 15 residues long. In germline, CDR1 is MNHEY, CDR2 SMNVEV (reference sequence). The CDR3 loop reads CASSSWGGIADTQYF. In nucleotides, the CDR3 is TGTGCCAGCAGTTCATGGGGGGGTATAGCAGATACGCAGTATTTT.

CDR3 in DNA: TGTGCCAGCAGACCTGGGAGGGAGCTTAATTCACCCCTCCACTTT. Protein product: CASRPGRELNSPLHF. The V and J genes are TRBV5-4 and TRBJ1-6; the D is unclear. Trimming shortened V by 5 bases and J by 6 bases, and 15 bases separated the two germline ends. Germline V gives CDR1 SGHNT, CDR2 YYREEE (reference sequence). CDR3 size: 15 residues.

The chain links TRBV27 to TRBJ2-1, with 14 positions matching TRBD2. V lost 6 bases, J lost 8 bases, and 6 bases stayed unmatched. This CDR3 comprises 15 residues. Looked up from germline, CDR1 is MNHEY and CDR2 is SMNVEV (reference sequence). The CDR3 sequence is CASRTGTSGRYEQFF. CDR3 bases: TGTGCCAGCAGGACCGGGACTAGCGGGAGATATGAGCAGTTCTTC.

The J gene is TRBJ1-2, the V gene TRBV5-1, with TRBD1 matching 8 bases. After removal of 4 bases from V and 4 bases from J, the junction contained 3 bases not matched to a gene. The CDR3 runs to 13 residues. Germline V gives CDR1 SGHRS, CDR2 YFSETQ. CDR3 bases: TGCGCCAGCAGCCCGGGACAGGTCTATGGCTACACCTTC. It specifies CASSPGQVYGYTF.

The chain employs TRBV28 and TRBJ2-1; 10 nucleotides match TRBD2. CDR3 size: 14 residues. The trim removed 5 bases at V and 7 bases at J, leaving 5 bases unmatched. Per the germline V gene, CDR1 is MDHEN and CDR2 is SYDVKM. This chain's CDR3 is CASSIERGGNEQFF. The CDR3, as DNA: TGTGCCAGCAGTATTGAGCGGGGGGGGAATGAGCAGTTCTTC.

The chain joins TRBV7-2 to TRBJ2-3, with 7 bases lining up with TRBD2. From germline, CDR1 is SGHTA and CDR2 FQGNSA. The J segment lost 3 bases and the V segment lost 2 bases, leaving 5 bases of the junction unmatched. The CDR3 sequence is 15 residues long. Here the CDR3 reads CASSLTGLITDTQYF. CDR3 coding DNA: TGTGCCAGCAGCTTAACGGGACTAATAACAGATACGCAGTATTTT. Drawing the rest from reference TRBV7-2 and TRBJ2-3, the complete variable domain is GAGVSQSPSNKVTEKGKDVELRCDPISGHTALYWYRQSLGQGLEFLIYFQGNSAPDKSGLPSDRFSAERTGGSVSTLTIQRTQQEDSAVYLCASSLTGLITDTQYFGPGTRLTVL.

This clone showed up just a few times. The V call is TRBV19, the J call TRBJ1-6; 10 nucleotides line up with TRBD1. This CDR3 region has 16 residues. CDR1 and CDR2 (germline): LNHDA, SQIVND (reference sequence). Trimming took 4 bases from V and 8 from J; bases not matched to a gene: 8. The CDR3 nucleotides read TGTGCCAGTAGTAACCCGGGACAGGGGAACGATTCACCCCTCCACTTT. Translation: CASSNPGQGNDSPLHF.

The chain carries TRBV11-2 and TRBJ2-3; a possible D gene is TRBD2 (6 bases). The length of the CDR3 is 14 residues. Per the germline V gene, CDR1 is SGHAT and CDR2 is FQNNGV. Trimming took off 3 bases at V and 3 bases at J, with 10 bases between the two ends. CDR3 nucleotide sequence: TGTGCCAGCAGCTTTGCCGGGAGAACAGATACGCAGTATTTT. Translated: CASSFAGRTDTQYF.